What follows is one TCR beta chain and its context. V was pared by 6 bases and J by 2 bases, with 8 bases between. Germline V gene sequence: CDR1 ENHRY, CDR2 SYGVKD. This CDR3 comprises 12 residues. Each exposed participant met a COVID-19 case in the 2 weeks preceding study entry. These data belong to a study of blood T cell repertoires in COVID-19. TCRdb's table, derived via immunoSEQ multiplex PCR, lists solely in-frame clones and lacks some. The sample carries 400,000 to 500,000 clones, about 88% recorded once. This chain joins TRBV10-3 and TRBJ2-7; no clear D. Input material: PBMCs or T cells enriched from blood (not recorded which). This clonotype originated in a woman younger than 30 who had been exposed to COVID-19. CDR3 loop: CAISEATYEQYF. The CDR3, as DNA: TGTGCCATCAGCGAGGCTACCTACGAGCAGTACTTC.